Below, 22 T cell receptor beta chains from the same sample are listed, as sequenced in a study of blood T cell repertoires in COVID-19. Clones were sequenced by immunoSEQ multiplex PCR, and TCRdb holds only the in-frame ones, with some missing. The sample lists roughly 37,000 clones; more than 60% were seen once. Material for sequencing was peripheral blood. These receptors all come from a man in his sixties with active COVID-19.

In DNA form, the CDR3 reads TGTGCCAGCACCCTTACAGGGTCCAATCAGCCCCAGCATTTT. It yields the protein CASTLTGSNQPQHF. The V call is TRBV6-5, the J call TRBJ1-5; maybe TRBD1 (6 bases). This CDR3 comprises 14 residues. Trimming stripped 7 bases from V and 3 bases from J, with 13 bases between. The germline CDR1 and CDR2 sequences are MNHEY and SVGAGI.

The rearrangement uses TRBV28 and TRBJ2-3, with 8 nucleotides matching TRBD2. Germline CDR1 reads MDHEN; CDR2 reads SYDVKM. Losses at the gene ends were 6 bases for V and 2 bases for J; bases not matched to a gene: 7. There are 15 residues in the CDR3. CDR3 in amino acids: CASRSSSGVTDTQYF. CDR3 in DNA: TGTGCCAGCAGGTCAAGTAGCGGGGTCACAGATACGCAGTATTTT. The entire variable domain, with the rest obtained from reference TRBV28 and TRBJ2-3, is as follows: DVKVTQSSRYLVKRTGEKVFLECVQDMDHENMFWYRQDPGLGLRLIYFSYDVKMKEKGDIPEGYSVSREKKERFSLILESASTNQTSMYLCASRSSSGVTDTQYFGPGTRLTVL.

The chain carries TRBV9 and TRBJ2-5, with D maybe TRBD2 (5 bases). This CDR3 has 14 amino acids. Trimming took off 1 base at V and 1 base at J, with 8 bases between the two ends. Germline loops: CDR1 SGDLS, CDR2 YYNGEE. CDR3 nucleotides: TGTGCCAGCAGCGTAAGGGCGGGCCAAGAGACCCAGTACTTC. Translation: CASSVRAGQETQYF. The full variable domain, completed using reference TRBV9 and TRBJ2-5, is DSGVTQTPKHLITATGQRVTLRCSPRSGDLSVYWYQQSLDQGLQFLIQYYNGEERAKGNILERFSAQQFPDLHSELNLSSLELGDSALYFCASSVRAGQETQYFGPGTRLLVL.

This sequence joins TRBV27 and TRBJ2-3; D unresolved. Trimming cost V 8 bases and J 8 bases, with 17 bases left between them. The germline V gene encodes CDR1 MNHEY and CDR2 SMNVEV (reference sequence). The CDR3 covers 13 residues. The CDR3 DNA reads TGTGCCAGCCGCCGGGTGGGTGGTGCTACGCAGTATTTT. Translated, it gives CASRRVGGATQYF.

This clone occurred once. The chain combines TRBV3-1 (or the pseudogene TRBV3-2) with TRBJ1-5, with a tentative D call TRBD1 (5 bases). Germline assignment: CDR1 LGHDT and CDR2 YNNKEL (reference sequence). The CDR3 sequence is 13 residues long. Trimming pared 3 bases from V and 2 bases from J, leaving 5 bases between. CDR3 region: CASSHRGNQPQHF. DNA for the CDR3: TGTGCCAGCAGCCACAGGGGCAATCAGCCCCAGCATTTT.

This clone was seen once. This chain uses TRBV5-8 with TRBJ2-2, with D hard to call. Trimming left V 7 bases short and J 5 bases short, with 21 bases between. The CDR3 is 16 residues long. CDR1 and CDR2 (germline): SGHTS, YDEGEE. The CDR3 sequence: CASEVVGITRTGELFF. The CDR3 DNA reads as TGTGCCAGCGAGGTCGTCGGTATAACAAGGACCGGGGAGCTGTTTTTT.

Points on this clone: Different DNA sequences within this sample yield the same CDR3. The chain employs TRBV5-1 and TRBJ2-7, with no clear D. V shed 0 bases and J shed 5 bases, with 6 bases lying between them. Germline CDR1 reads SGHRS; CDR2 reads YFSETQ. The CDR3 is 12 amino acids. CDR3 nucleotide sequence: TGCGCCAGCAGCTTGGCGGGTAACGAGCAGTACTTC. This sequence encodes CASSLAGNEQYF.

This clone was found a few times. This chain joins TRBV10-2 and TRBJ1-2; TRBD1 agrees at 7 bases. CDR1 is WSHSY, CDR2 SAAADI, per germline. CDR3 length equals 14 residues. Trimming removed 8 bases from V and 8 bases from J; junction bases left unmatched: 14. The CDR3 sequence is CASASSQGVGGYTF. CDR3 nucleotide sequence: TGCGCCAGCGCCTCCTCCCAGGGGGTAGGAGGCTACACCTTC.

The sample holds a few counts of this clone. CDR3 nucleotides: TGTGCCTGGGGACAGGGCGGCAATCAGCCCCAGCATTTT. Amino acid sequence: CAWGQGGNQPQHF. This chain joins TRBV30 and TRBJ1-5, with TRBD1 matching over 8 bases. CDR3 length: 13 residues. Germline V gene data show CDR1 as GTSNPN and CDR2 as SVGIG (reference sequence). V lost 5 bases and J lost 2; bases outside the gene matches: 2. Variable domain in full (rest from reference TRBV30 and TRBJ1-5): SQTIHQWPATLVQPVGSPLSLECTVEGTSNPNLYWYRQAAGRGLQLLFYSVGIGQISSEVPQNLSASRPQDRQFILSSKKLLLSDSGFYLCAWGQGGNQPQHFGDGTRLSIL.

This sequence joins TRBV7-9 and TRBJ2-2, with D uncertain. Germline CDR1 and CDR2: SEHNR and FQNEAQ (reference sequence). The V gene lost 6 bases and the J gene lost 2 bases, with 4 bases spanning the gap. This CDR3 comprises 12 residues. The DNA for the CDR3 is TGTGCCAGCAGGCGAAACACCGGGGAGCTGTTTTTT. Translation gives CASRRNTGELFF.

The chain uses TRBV19 and TRBJ1-1; the D gene is possibly TRBD1 (6 bases). Germline V lookup: CDR1 LNHDA, CDR2 SQIVND (reference sequence). The ends were cut back, 0 bases at V and 4 bases at J, with 9 bases in the middle. The CDR3 is made up of 14 amino acids. The CDR3 coding sequence is TGTGCCAGTAGTATAGATCTGGGGGCCACTGAAGCTTTCTTT. Its translation: CASSIDLGATEAFF.

The rearrangement links TRBV18 to TRBJ1-6; the match to TRBD1 covers 8 bases. Germline-derived CDR1 and CDR2 are KGHSH and LQKENI. The CDR3 has 15 amino acids. The V gene end was trimmed by 5 bases and the J gene end by 6 bases; junction bases not matched to a gene: 6. DNA of the CDR3: TGTGCCAGCTCAACGACAGGGGCAGGTAATTCACCCCTCCACTTT. It specifies CASSTTGAGNSPLHF.

This clone showed up just once. This chain joins TRBV30 and TRBJ2-1, with 7 bases lining up with TRBD2. From germline, CDR1 is GTSNPN and CDR2 SVGIG (reference sequence). J was trimmed by 0 bases and V by 0 bases; bases with no gene match: 5. This CDR3 contains 16 residues. In DNA form, the CDR3 reads TGTGCCTGGAGTGTATGGGGGGGGAGCTCCTACAATGAGCAGTTCTTC. It specifies CAWSVWGGSSYNEQFF.

The rearrangement links TRBV10-3 to TRBJ1-5; no clear D gene. There are 13 residues in the CDR3. With 4 bases removed from V and 3 bases from J, the gap between germline ends came to 7 bases. Germline CDR1 is ENHRY and CDR2 is SYGVKD. The DNA for the CDR3 is TGTGCCATCAGTGCTACCGACAATCAGCCCCAGCATTTT. Protein sequence: CAISATDNQPQHF.

The chain uses TRBV7-2 and TRBJ1-6; the D gene is possibly TRBD1 (6 bases). From germline, CDR1 is SGHTA and CDR2 FQGNSA. The CDR3 runs 14 residues. V lost 6 bases, J lost 7 bases, and 13 bases lay in between. CDR3: CASREQGINSPLHF. The DNA for the CDR3 is TGTGCCAGCAGAGAACAGGGAATAAATTCACCCCTCCACTTT.

V gene TRBV24-1 combines with J gene TRBJ2-3; 7 nucleotides match TRBD2. Per the germline V gene, CDR1 is KGHDR and CDR2 is SFDVKD. This CDR3 has 12 residues. Germline trimming cut 9 bases from V and 7 bases from J; bases unmatched to any gene: 6. The CDR3 DNA follows: TGTGCCACCGGGAGGGGTGGGAATACGCAGTATTTT. Residues: CATGRGGNTQYF.

CDR3 nucleotide sequence: TGTGCCATCAGTGAGTCCCACAGGGGGCAGGCTGAAGCTTTCTTT. As protein: CAISESHRGQAEAFF. This chain connects TRBV10-3 to TRBJ1-1; 9 bases line up with TRBD1. Germline CDR1 and CDR2: ENHRY and SYGVKD. V was pared by 0 bases and J by 6 bases, with 5 bases of the junction left unmatched. This CDR3 contains 15 residues.

The rearrangement links TRBV29-1 to TRBJ1-1; 8 bases align to TRBD1. J lost 0 bases, V lost 6 bases, and 15 bases had no gene match. The CDR3 runs to 17 residues. Germline values: CDR1 SQVTM, CDR2 ANQGSEA. The CDR3 nucleotides read TGCAGCGTGTCTGAAAGTCCCGGACAGGGTATGAACACTGAAGCTTTCTTT. This gives the protein CSVSESPGQGMNTEAFF.

The chain has TRBV6-2 or TRBV6-3 and TRBJ2-4; D might be TRBD1 (5 bases). CDR1 and CDR2 from the germline V gene are MNHEY and SVGEGT. Trimming took off 4 bases at V and 0 bases at J, with 10 bases between the two ends. CDR3 size: 15 residues. The CDR3: CASSSGLLAKNIQYF. CDR3 in DNA: TGTGCCAGCAGTTCAGGGCTCCTAGCCAAAAACATTCAGTACTTC.

The V call is TRBV5-5, the J call TRBJ2-7; TRBD1 might be the D (5 bases). Germline CDR1 and CDR2: SGHKS and YYEKEE (reference sequence). Trimming took off 1 base at V and 0 bases at J, with 8 bases between the two ends. The CDR3 extends over 14 amino acids. CDR3 amino acids: CASSLKGDSYEQYF. The DNA for the CDR3 is TGTGCCAGCAGCTTGAAAGGGGACTCCTACGAGCAGTACTTC.

The rearrangement links TRBV7-3 to TRBJ2-3; no definite D call. The germline CDR1 and CDR2 sequences are SGHTA and FQGTGA. The CDR3 spans 12 residues. V was cut by 5 bases and J by 8 bases, with 11 bases left in between. CDR3: CASSVTFGTQYF. As DNA, the CDR3 is TGTGCCAGCAGCGTGACTTTTGGTACGCAGTATTTT.

The chain is built from TRBV19 and TRBJ1-6; D is unclear. Germline values: CDR1 LNHDA, CDR2 SQIVND (reference sequence). Trimming removed 7 bases from V and 0 bases from J, with 4 bases in between. This CDR3 region has 13 residues. This CDR3 reads CASKSSYNSPLHF. The CDR3 DNA follows: TGTGCCAGTAAGAGCTCCTATAATTCACCCCTCCACTTT.